This T cell receptor (beta chain) was captured by sequencing in a study of blood T cells in healthy people across ages. Study findings and constraints: Per million T cells, TCR beta diversity dropped about linearly as age rose.

In regard to this clonotype: Antigen specificity is unknown.

V shed 0 bases and J shed 1 base, with 8 bases lying between them. CDR3 length equals 15 residues. The germline V gene has CDR1 SGHNT and CDR2 YYREEE (reference sequence). A second PCR, run for roughly 6 to 11 cycles, used a sample-barcoded 5' primer plus a J-beta primer mix. Each CDR3 protein is one row after TCRdb ran MiXCR on the 5' RACE reads. The sample consists of about 380,000 distinct CDR3 sequences, 50% to 60% of them appearing once. This TCR derives from a man aged 55 to 70 in good health. V usage is TRBV5-4 and J usage is TRBJ2-1; TRBD2 is a possible D gene (5 bases). The sample taken for sequencing was blood. DNA of the CDR3: TGTGCCAGCAGCTTGGGGACTCTATCCTACAATGAGCAGTTCTTC. Amino acids: CASSLGTLSYNEQFF.